A selection of T cell receptor beta chains follows, all from one sample in a study of blood T cells in healthy people across ages. TCRdb re-called the 5' RACE reads through MiXCR, storing one row per CDR3 protein. In the table there are under 2 million distinct CDR3 sequences, roughly 32% of which are singletons. Sample: blood. These receptors were taken from a woman aged 25 to 45 in good health. Both conserved end residues are part of each CDR3. A D gene is named only where the DNA matches it firmly. Part of the rows lack a size; the others show once, few, many or a class for expanded clones.

V: TRBV20-1
J: TRBJ2-5
D: .
size: few
CDR3: CSAPDKMETQYF
DNA: TGCAGTGCTCCGGACAAAATGGAGACCCAGTACTTC

V: TRBV5-1
J: TRBJ2-5
D: .
size: .
CDR3: CASSTRRQFQETQYF
DNA: TGCGCCAGCAGCACCCGACGACAGTTCCAAGAGACCCAGTACTTC

V: TRBV19
J: TRBJ2-6
D: TRBD1
size: few
CDR3: CASSPYRDRVVGANVLTF
DNA: TGTGCCAGTAGTCCATACCGGGACAGGGTTGTAGGGGCCAACGTCCTGACTTTC

V: TRBV27
J: TRBJ2-2
D: .
size: .
CDR3: CASSPLIRLSNTGELFF
DNA: TGTGCCAGCAGTCCCCTTATACGGCTATCCAACACCGGGGAGCTGTTTTTT

V: TRBV12-3/TRBV12-4
J: TRBJ2-1
D: TRBD2
size: .
CDR3: CASSPSGRASNEQFF
DNA: TGTGCCAGCAGTCCCAGCGGGAGGGCCTCGAATGAGCAGTTCTTC

V: TRBV20-1
J: TRBJ2-7
D: TRBD2
size: few
CDR3: CSARDPSGGLYEQYF
DNA: TGCAGTGCTAGAGATCCTAGCGGGGGGCTCTACGAGCAGTACTTC

V: TRBV29-1
J: TRBJ2-7
D: .
size: many
CDR3: CSPDASVYEQYF
DNA: TGCAGCCCAGACGCCTCGGTCTACGAGCAGTACTTC

V: TRBV6-5
J: TRBJ1-1
D: TRBD1
size: .
CDR3: CASRRGRDTEAFF
DNA: TGTGCCAGCAGAAGGGGGCGCGACACTGAAGCTTTCTTT

V: TRBV6-5
J: TRBJ2-7
D: TRBD2
size: once
CDR3: CASSYEASGGSSYEQYF
DNA: TGTGCCAGCAGTTACGAGGCTAGCGGGGGAAGCTCCTACGAGCAGTACTTC

V: TRBV7-9
J: TRBJ2-7
D: TRBD1
size: few
CDR3: CASSVRDREGGSYEQYF
DNA: TGTGCCAGCAGCGTGCGGGACAGGGAAGGCGGATCCTACGAGCAGTACTTC

V: TRBV4-1
J: TRBJ1-4
D: .
size: .
CDR3: CASSPSQPNNEKLFF
DNA: TGCGCCAGCAGCCCAAGCCAGCCGAATAATGAAAAACTGTTTTTT

V: TRBV12-3/TRBV12-4
J: TRBJ2-5
D: TRBD1
size: many
CDR3: CASSRRQGGYETQYF
DNA: TGTGCCAGCAGCCGACGACAGGGTGGATACGAGACCCAGTACTTC

V: TRBV20-1
J: TRBJ1-5
D: .
size: few
CDR3: CSARVDRGRGSQPQHF
DNA: TGCAGTGCTAGAGTAGATCGCGGGAGGGGCAGTCAGCCCCAGCATTTT

V: TRBV14
J: TRBJ1-1
D: .
size: few
CDR3: CASSHSGSNTEAFF
DNA: TGTGCCAGCAGTCACTCAGGGTCGAACACTGAAGCTTTCTTT

V: TRBV5-1
J: TRBJ2-5
D: .
size: .
CDR3: CASIRTPGPMSKTQYF
DNA: TGCGCCAGCATCCGAACACCGGGACCCATGTCTAAGACCCAGTACTTC

V: TRBV27
J: TRBJ1-2
D: .
size: few
CDR3: CASSLLGEANYGYTF
DNA: TGTGCCAGCAGTTTACTGGGGGAAGCTAACTATGGCTACACCTTC

V: TRBV29-1
J: TRBJ2-5
D: .
size: many
CDR3: CSARERQPEAQYF
DNA: TGCAGCGCCCGCGAGCGGCAACCAGAGGCCCAGTACTTC

V: TRBV20-1
J: TRBJ1-2
D: TRBD1
size: few
CDR3: CSARDQGGANYGYTF
DNA: TGCAGTGCTAGAGATCAGGGGGGGGCTAACTATGGCTACACCTTC

V: TRBV9
J: TRBJ1-1
D: .
size: .
CDR3: CASSAGGKSTEAFF
DNA: TGTGCCAGCAGCGCCGGGGGAAAGAGCACTGAAGCTTTCTTT

V: TRBV5-1
J: TRBJ2-7
D: .
size: few
CDR3: CASSLEKAWDEQYF
DNA: TGCGCCAGCAGCTTGGAGAAGGCCTGGGACGAGCAGTACTTC

V: TRBV4-1
J: TRBJ2-5
D: .
size: .
CDR3: CASSHPLGDWQETQYF
DNA: TGCGCCAGCAGCCACCCCCTCGGGGACTGGCAAGAGACCCAGTACTTC

V: TRBV10-3
J: TRBJ2-3
D: .
size: many
CDR3: CAISLGGVEGDTQYF
DNA: TGTGCCATCAGCCTAGGGGGGGTGGAAGGAGATACGCAGTATTTT

V: TRBV10-3
J: TRBJ2-7
D: TRBD2
size: .
CDR3: CAILADYEQYF
DNA: TGTGCCATTCTAGCGGACTACGAGCAGTACTTC

V: TRBV6-1
J: TRBJ2-5
D: TRBD2
size: few
CDR3: CASSDGLAGGPAGETQYF
DNA: TGTGCCAGCAGTGACGGACTAGCGGGGGGACCAGCTGGGGAGACCCAGTACTTC

V: TRBV19
J: TRBJ2-6
D: .
size: .
CDR3: CASSIPGRSGANVLTF
DNA: TGTGCCAGTAGTATCCCGGGCAGATCTGGGGCCAACGTCCTGACTTTC

V: TRBV5-1
J: TRBJ2-1
D: .
size: .
CDR3: CASSTRDFYNEQFF
DNA: TGCGCCAGCAGCACCCGGGACTTCTACAATGAGCAGTTCTTC

V: TRBV4-1
J: TRBJ2-3
D: TRBD2
size: once
CDR3: CASSQDRGGVGTSTDTQYF
DNA: TGCGCCAGCAGCCAAGATCGCGGGGGGGTCGGAACGAGCACAGATACGCAGTATTTT

V: TRBV7-8
J: TRBJ2-1
D: .
size: .
CDR3: CASSPTGGGLGEQFF
DNA: TGTGCCAGCAGCCCAACTGGGGGGGGGCTCGGCGAGCAGTTCTTC

V: TRBV20-1
J: TRBJ2-7
D: .
size: few
CDR3: CSASIPGAYEQYF
DNA: TGCAGTGCTTCTATTCCCGGGGCCTACGAGCAGTACTTC